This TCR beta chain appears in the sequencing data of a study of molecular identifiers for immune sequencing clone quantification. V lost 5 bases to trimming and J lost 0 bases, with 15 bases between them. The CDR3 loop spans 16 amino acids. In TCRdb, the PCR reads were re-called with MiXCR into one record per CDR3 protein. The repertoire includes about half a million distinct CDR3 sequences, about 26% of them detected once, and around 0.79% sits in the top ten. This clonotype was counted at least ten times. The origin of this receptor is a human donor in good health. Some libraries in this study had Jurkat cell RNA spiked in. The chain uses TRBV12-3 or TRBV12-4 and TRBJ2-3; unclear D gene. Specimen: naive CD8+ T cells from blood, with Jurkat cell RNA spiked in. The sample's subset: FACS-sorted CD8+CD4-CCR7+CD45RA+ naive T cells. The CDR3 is CASSTISGPSTDTQYF. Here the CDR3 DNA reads TGTGCCAGCAGTACGATATCAGGCCCTAGCACAGATACGCAGTATTTT.